This TCR beta chain is drawn from a study of chemoradiotherapy in HPV16-positive cancers. Germline V gene data show CDR1 as SEHNR and CDR2 as FQNEAQ (reference sequence). The CDR3 extends over 14 amino acids. V was cut by 0 bases and J by 6 bases, with 11 bases left in between. Clones were sequenced by immunoSEQ multiplex PCR, and TCRdb holds only the in-frame ones, with some missing. The sample includes some 34,000 clones, approximately 86% seen only once; the top ten take about 2.1%. The V gene is TRBV7-9, the J gene TRBJ1-2; no firm D call. Sequenced here: blood, sampled from a patient who underwent chemoradiotherapy. This TCR was sampled from a human donor with HPV-associated anogenital cancer. This CDR3 reads CASSLAQDLDGYTF. The CDR3 DNA reads as TGTGCCAGCAGCTTAGCGCAGGATCTAGATGGCTACACCTTC.